This T cell receptor (beta chain) was recovered during a study of cytomegalovirus exposure and HLA in healthy donors. Findings and caveats of the study: Indistinguishable V segments such as TRBV6-2 and TRBV6-3 were excluded. In a later analysis, about 17,000 TCR beta sequences were associated with HLA alleles at 0.05 false discovery rate. According to the study, 160 or so TCR beta chains were cytomegalovirus-associated.

The PCR ran on 60 Vbeta and 13 Jbeta primers. Original handling: An analysis performed later counted 74 million or so unique TCR beta chains (roughly 10 million of them shared). Measured with immunoSEQ multiplex PCR; TCRdb has only the in-frame clones, and not every one. That table is the source of V, J and clone size, and D and trimming were worked out from the DNA. The sample has 150,000 to 200,000 clones, over 75% seen once. This CDR3 region has 16 residues. After removal of 5 bases from V and 8 bases from J, the junction contained 12 bases not matched to a gene. Germline V CDR1 and CDR2: MNHNY, SVGAGI (reference sequence). Turning to this clone: The target antigen is unknown.

The clonotype comes from a man aged 55 to 70 in good health and CMV-seronegative. V usage is TRBV6-6 and J usage is TRBJ1-2; 12 nucleotides agree with TRBD1. Sequences were obtained from PBMCs. The CDR3 is CASSGMGQGAFSGYTF. As DNA, the CDR3 is TGTGCCAGCAGTGGCATGGGACAGGGGGCTTTTAGCGGCTACACCTTC.